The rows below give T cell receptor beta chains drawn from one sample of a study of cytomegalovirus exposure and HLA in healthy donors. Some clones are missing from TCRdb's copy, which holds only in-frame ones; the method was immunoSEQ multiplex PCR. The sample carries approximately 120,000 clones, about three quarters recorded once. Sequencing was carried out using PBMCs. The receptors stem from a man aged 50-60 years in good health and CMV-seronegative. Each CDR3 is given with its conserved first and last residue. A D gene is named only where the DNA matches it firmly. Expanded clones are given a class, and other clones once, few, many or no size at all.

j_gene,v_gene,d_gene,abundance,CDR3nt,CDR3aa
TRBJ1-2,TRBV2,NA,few,TGTGCCAGCCGAACCACCGGGACTTACTATGGCTACACCTTC,CASRTTGTYYGYTF
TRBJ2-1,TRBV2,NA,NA,TGTGCCAGCGCCCCCCTCCGAGGGGGGGACCTCTACAATGAGCAGTTCTTC,CASAPLRGGDLYNEQFF
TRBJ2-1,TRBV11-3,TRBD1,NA,TGTGCCAGCAGCTTAGAGGCGGGGACAGGGGCTGAGCAGTTCTTC,CASSLEAGTGAEQFF
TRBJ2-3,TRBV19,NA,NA,TGTGCCAGTAGCTCAAGCCAGGGACTCAGCACAGATACGCAGTATTTT,CASSSSQGLSTDTQYF
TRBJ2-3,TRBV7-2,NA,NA,TGTGCCAGCAGGCGGGAAGGGCTCACAGATACGCAGTATTTT,CASRREGLTDTQYF
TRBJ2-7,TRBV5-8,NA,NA,TGTGCCAGCAGCTTGAACTCGCTTAATTACGAGCAGTACTTC,CASSLNSLNYEQYF
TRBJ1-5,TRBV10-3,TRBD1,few,TGTGCCATCAGGGAACAGGGGCCCAATCAGCCCCAGCATTTT,CAIREQGPNQPQHF
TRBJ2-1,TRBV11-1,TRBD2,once,TGTGCCAGCAGCCCCAAACCTCCCGGGACTAGCCGGCATGAGCAGTTCTTC,CASSPKPPGTSRHEQFF
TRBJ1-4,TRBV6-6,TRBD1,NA,TGTGCCAGCAGTCTCGAAGGGACAGGGAATGAAAAACTGTTTTTT,CASSLEGTGNEKLFF
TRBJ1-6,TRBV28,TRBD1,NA,TGTGCCAGCAGTCCCAGGACAGGGCACTCACCCCTCCACTTT,CASSPRTGHSPLHF
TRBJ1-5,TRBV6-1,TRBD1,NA,TGTGCCAGCACCAGGGACAGGGCTTATCAGCCCCAGCATTTT,CASTRDRAYQPQHF
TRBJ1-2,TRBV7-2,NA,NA,TGTGCCAGCAGCTTAGCGCAGACAGACTATGGCTACACCTTC,CASSLAQTDYGYTF
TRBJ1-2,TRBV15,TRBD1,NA,TGTGCCACCAGCTCCCAGACAGGGGATCTCCATGGCTACACCTTC,CATSSQTGDLHGYTF
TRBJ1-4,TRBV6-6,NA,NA,TGTGCCAGCAGTTCCCTTGGGGCGACTAATGAAAAACTGTTTTTT,CASSSLGATNEKLFF
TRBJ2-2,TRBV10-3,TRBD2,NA,TGTGCCATCAGTGAACGTTCCCAACTAGCGGGGGGAAGGGAGCTGTTTTTT,CAISERSQLAGGRELFF
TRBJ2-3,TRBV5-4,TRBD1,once,TGTGCCAGCAGCATGGGACAGCTAGGTACAGATACGCAGTATTTT,CASSMGQLGTDTQYF